The 16 T cell receptor beta chains listed next were all sequenced from one sample in a study of OX40 agonist ivuxolimab in advanced cancers. Assay: immunoSEQ multiplex PCR; the TCRdb copy retains only in-frame clones and omits some. The sample shows 70,000 or so clones, more than 75% of them seen only once. This specimen was CD4+ or CD8+ T cells sorted from blood, taken in a trial of the OX40 agonist ivuxolimab. The receptors stem from an adult with an advanced solid tumor such as melanoma, head and neck, liver or kidney cancer.

The chain uses TRBV7-9 and TRBJ2-5; D might be TRBD2 (6 bases). The V end lost 5 bases, the J end lost 1 base, and 14 bases lay between the germline ends. From germline, CDR1 is SEHNR and CDR2 FQNEAQ (reference sequence). The CDR3 is 15 residues long. This CDR3 reads CASSRGLRFQETQYF. The DNA for the CDR3 is TGTGCCAGCAGCCGGGGACTGCGATTCCAAGAGACCCAGTACTTC.

This clone was observed a single time. The chain links TRBV7-3 to TRBJ2-1; D remains ambiguous. The CDR3 consists of 15 residues. With 1 base removed from V and 0 bases from J, the gap between germline ends came to 7 bases. The germline V gene has CDR1 SGHTA and CDR2 FQGTGA. The CDR3 reads CASSLNPSSYNEQFF. The CDR3 DNA reads as TGTGCCAGCAGCTTAAATCCCAGCTCCTACAATGAGCAGTTCTTC. The variable domain in full, completed from reference TRBV7-3 and TRBJ2-1, reads GAGVSQTPSNKVTEKGKYVELRCDPISGHTALYWYRQSLGQGPEFLIYFQGTGAADDSGLPNDRFFAVRPEGSVSTLKIQRTERGDSAVYLCASSLNPSSYNEQFFGPGTRLTVL.

This clone was observed once. The rearrangement links TRBV11-3 to TRBJ2-1; TRBD2 aligns across 11 bases. The CDR3 length is 16 residues. Germline V gene lookup returns CDR1 SGHNT and CDR2 YENEEA. V lost 1 base to trimming and J lost 6 bases; unmatched junction nucleotides: 5. The chain's CDR3 is CASSLALAGGFNEQFF. For the CDR3, the DNA is TGTGCCAGCAGCTTAGCCCTAGCGGGAGGTTTCAATGAGCAGTTCTTC.

The V call is TRBV5-1, the J call TRBJ2-3; 7 nucleotides align to TRBD2. Trimming cost V 0 bases and J 1 base; bases outside gene matches: 5. Per the germline V gene, CDR1 is SGHRS and CDR2 is YFSETQ. The CDR3 spans 16 residues. The CDR3 DNA sequence: TGCGCCAGCAGCTTGGGTAGCGGGTGGGGCACAGATACGCAGTATTTT. Translating it yields CASSLGSGWGTDTQYF.

The gene calls are TRBV7-2 and TRBJ2-2; 8 bases are a match to TRBD2. Per the germline V gene, CDR1 is SGHTA and CDR2 is FQGNSA. The CDR3 length is 13 residues. V shed 5 bases and J 7 bases; nucleotides not matched to a gene: 3. CDR3 amino acids: CASSRGGVGELFF. CDR3 nucleotides: TGTGCCAGCAGCCGGGGGGGAGTCGGGGAGCTGTTTTTT.

The chain links TRBV19 to TRBJ1-5; 7 bases map to TRBD1. This CDR3 contains 16 residues. Per the germline V gene, CDR1 is LNHDA and CDR2 is SQIVND (reference sequence). V dropped 2 bases and J dropped 2; count of bases not matched to a gene: 6. The chain's CDR3 is CASSIKSGTGNQPQHF. The CDR3 DNA reads TGTGCCAGTAGTATAAAGAGCGGGACAGGCAATCAGCCCCAGCATTTT.

The rearrangement joins TRBV15 to TRBJ1-5; a possible D gene is TRBD1 (6 bases). V shed 4 bases and J shed 7 bases, with 14 bases lying between them. The CDR3 extends over 14 amino acids. Germline CDR1 is LNHNV and CDR2 is YYDKDF (reference sequence). CDR3 sequence reads: CATSKVQGRQPQHF. CDR3 DNA sequence: TGTGCCACCAGCAAAGTACAGGGCCGGCAGCCCCAGCATTTT.

The chain couples TRBV6-5 to TRBJ1-4; D ambiguous. The V end was cut by 0 bases, the J end by 4 bases, with 9 bases between. Germline lookup yields CDR1 MNHEY and CDR2 SVGAGI. The CDR3 covers 15 residues. CDR3 sequence: CASSYSGRSNEKLFF. The CDR3 coding sequence is TGTGCCAGCAGTTACTCAGGACGGAGTAATGAAAAACTGTTTTTT.

The chain recombines TRBV7-2 with TRBJ1-1; D remains unclear. Per the germline V gene, CDR1 is SGHTA and CDR2 is FQGNSA. The CDR3 length is 13 residues. V was cut by 4 bases and J by 8 bases, with 14 bases left in between. The CDR3 bases are TGTGCCAGCAGCTCCCCCCGGGCCAAAGAAGCTTTCTTT. Translated, it gives CASSSPRAKEAFF.

A few counts support this clone. V usage is TRBV2 and J usage is TRBJ1-2, with TRBD1 matching 9 bases. Germline V gene lookup returns CDR1 SNHLY and CDR2 FYNNEI. The junction had 9 bases not matched to a gene; V was cut back by 5 bases and J by 8 bases. The CDR3 extends over 14 amino acids. The CDR3 DNA sequence: TGTGCCAGCAGTCTCAAGGGACAGGGAGACGGCTACACCTTC. Protein sequence: CASSLKGQGDGYTF.

The CDR3, as DNA: TGCGCCAGCAGCGTGGGACGGTTGAACACTGAAGCTTTCTTT. This codes for CASSVGRLNTEAFF. The genes are TRBV5-1 and TRBJ1-1, with a tentative D call TRBD1 (5 bases). With 4 bases removed from V and 0 bases from J, the gap between germline ends came to 10 bases. Germline CDR1 SGHRS, CDR2 YFSETQ. This CDR3 region has 14 residues. Together with reference TRBV5-1 and TRBJ1-1, the CDR3 gives the full variable domain: KAGVTQTPRYLIKTRGQQVTLSCSPISGHRSVSWYQQTPGQGLQFLFEYFSETQRNKGNFPGRFSGRQFSNSRSEMNVSTLELGDSALYLCASSVGRLNTEAFFGQGTRLTVV.

The chain has TRBV6-6 and TRBJ2-1; D is unclear. Germline V CDR1 and CDR2: MNHNY, SVGAGI (reference sequence). V lost 2 bases, J lost 10 bases, and 3 bases lay in between. The CDR3 runs to 10 residues. CDR3 loop: CASSYREQFF. The CDR3 nucleotides read TGTGCCAGCAGTTACAGAGAGCAGTTCTTC.

This sequence joins TRBV19 and TRBJ2-1; TRBD1 matches at 7 bases. Germline CDR1 LNHDA, CDR2 SQIVND (reference sequence). The CDR3 sequence is 17 residues long. The V gene end was trimmed by 0 bases and the J gene end by 0 bases; junction bases not matched to a gene: 5. In nucleotides, the CDR3 is TGTGCCAGTAGTATAGATTCCGGGACAGCCTCCTACAATGAGCAGTTCTTC. It encodes CASSIDSGTASYNEQFF.

The V and J genes are TRBV25-1 and TRBJ1-5; no clear D. Trimming removed 5 bases from V and 6 bases from J, with 11 bases in between. The CDR3 spans 13 residues. The V gene's germline CDR1 is MGHDK and CDR2 SYGVNS. DNA of the CDR3: TGTGCCAGCAGTAGGCAGGTCGGTCAGCCCCAGCATTTT. Its translation: CASSRQVGQPQHF.

The CDR3 sequence is CASSKGLAGVGGTDTQYF. In DNA, the CDR3 is TGTGCCAGTAGTAAGGGGCTAGCGGGAGTCGGGGGCACAGATACGCAGTATTTT. The gene calls are TRBV19 and TRBJ2-3, with TRBD2 matching over 10 bases. Germline V CDR1 and CDR2: LNHDA, SQIVND (reference sequence). The CDR3 consists of 18 residues. The V and J ends lost 4 bases and 1 base, in that order; junction bases with no gene match: 11.

The chain carries TRBV7-2 and TRBJ1-2; the D is unclear. Trimming removed 0 bases from V and 8 bases from J, with 7 bases in between. Germline CDR1 SGHTA, CDR2 FQGNSA. The CDR3 extends over 12 amino acids. Here the CDR3 reads CASSLAPGGYTF. CDR3 bases: TGTGCCAGCAGCTTAGCGCCGGGCGGCTACACCTTC. The variable domain in full, completed from reference TRBV7-2 and TRBJ1-2, reads GAGVSQSPSNKVTEKGKDVELRCDPISGHTALYWYRQSLGQGLEFLIYFQGNSAPDKSGLPSDRFSAERTGGSVSTLTIQRTQQEDSAVYLCASSLAPGGYTFGSGTRLTVV.